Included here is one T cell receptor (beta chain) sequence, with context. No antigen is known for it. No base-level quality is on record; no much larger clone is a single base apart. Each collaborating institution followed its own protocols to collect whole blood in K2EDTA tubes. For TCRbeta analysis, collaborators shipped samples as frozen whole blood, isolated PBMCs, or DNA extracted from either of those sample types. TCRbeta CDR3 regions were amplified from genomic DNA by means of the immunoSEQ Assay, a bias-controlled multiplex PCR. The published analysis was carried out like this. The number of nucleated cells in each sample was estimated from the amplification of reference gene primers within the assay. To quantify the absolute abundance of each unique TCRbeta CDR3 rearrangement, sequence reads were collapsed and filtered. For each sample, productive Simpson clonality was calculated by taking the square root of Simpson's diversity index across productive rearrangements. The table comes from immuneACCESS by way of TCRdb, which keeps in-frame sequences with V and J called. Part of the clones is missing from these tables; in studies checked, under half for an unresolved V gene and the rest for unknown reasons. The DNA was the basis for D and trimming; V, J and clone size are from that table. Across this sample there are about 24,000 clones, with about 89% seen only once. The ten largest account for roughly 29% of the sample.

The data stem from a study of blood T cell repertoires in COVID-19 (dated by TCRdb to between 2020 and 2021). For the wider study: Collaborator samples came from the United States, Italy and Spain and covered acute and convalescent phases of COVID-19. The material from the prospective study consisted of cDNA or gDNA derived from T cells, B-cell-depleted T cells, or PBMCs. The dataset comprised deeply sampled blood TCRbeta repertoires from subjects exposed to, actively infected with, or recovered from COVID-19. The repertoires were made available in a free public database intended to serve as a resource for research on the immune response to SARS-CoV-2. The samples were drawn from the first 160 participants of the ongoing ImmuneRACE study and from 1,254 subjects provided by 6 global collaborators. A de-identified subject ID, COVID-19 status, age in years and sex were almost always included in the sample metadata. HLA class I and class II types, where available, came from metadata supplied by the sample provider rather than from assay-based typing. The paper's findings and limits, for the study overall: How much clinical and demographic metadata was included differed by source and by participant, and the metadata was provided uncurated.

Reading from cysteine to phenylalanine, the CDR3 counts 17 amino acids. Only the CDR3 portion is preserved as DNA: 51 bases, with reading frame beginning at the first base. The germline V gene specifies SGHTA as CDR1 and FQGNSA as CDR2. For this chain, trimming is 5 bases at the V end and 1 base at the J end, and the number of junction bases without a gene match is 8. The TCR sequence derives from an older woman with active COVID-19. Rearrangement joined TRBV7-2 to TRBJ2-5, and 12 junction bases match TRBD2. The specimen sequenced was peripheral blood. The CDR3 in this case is CASSRRLAGAIQETQYF. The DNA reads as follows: TGTGCCAGCAGCCGGCGACTAGCGGGGGCCATCCAAGAGACCCAGTACTTC.